This T cell receptor beta chain is drawn from a study of T cell changes during pregnancy in multiple sclerosis. Measured with immunoSEQ multiplex PCR; TCRdb has only the in-frame clones, and not every one. The sample holds approximately 36,000 clones, 93% seen once. The TCR sequence derives from a female donor with multiple sclerosis, enrolled in a pregnancy study. The sequenced sample was CD4+ T cells from peripheral blood mononuclear cells, obtained in the first trimester of pregnancy.

Here the CDR3 reads CASRNRGYNEQFF. In DNA, the CDR3 is TGTGCCAGCAGAAATCGGGGGTACAATGAGCAGTTCTTC. The V call is TRBV6-5, the J call TRBJ2-1, with TRBD2 as a possible D gene (6 bases). V lost 6 bases and J 4 bases, leaving 10 bases between the germline ends. Germline V gene data show CDR1 as MNHEY and CDR2 as SVGAGI. This CDR3 is 13 amino acids long.